This T cell receptor beta chain is from a study of shared clonotypes between healthy human individuals. Study summary: Each donor contributed plates that comprised three CD4 naive, three CD4 memory, two CD8 naive and one CD8 memory.

Genomic DNA of each subset was evenly split across several immunoSEQ plates. TCRdb keeps only in-frame clones here, not all; method: immunoSEQ multiplex PCR. The sample includes more than 2,000,000 clones, 85% to 95% of them seen just once. V lost 0 bases to trimming and J lost 3 bases, with 12 bases between them. The germline V gene encodes CDR1 GTSNPN and CDR2 SVGIG (reference sequence). This CDR3 contains 15 residues. As for this clone: The sample has other DNA sequences that encode this CDR3 too.

A CD45RA-negative memory subset and a CD45RA+ naive subset were separated from the CD4+ cells. The sequencing input was naive CD4+ T cells sorted from blood. Sample subset: CD45RA+ positively selected. The rearrangement links TRBV30 to TRBJ1-5; D call uncertain. The sequence came from a man between 18 and 35 years old in good health. CDR3 sequence reads: CAWSVLGGFNQPQHF. CDR3 DNA: TGTGCCTGGAGTGTACTCGGTGGCTTCAATCAGCCCCAGCATTTT.